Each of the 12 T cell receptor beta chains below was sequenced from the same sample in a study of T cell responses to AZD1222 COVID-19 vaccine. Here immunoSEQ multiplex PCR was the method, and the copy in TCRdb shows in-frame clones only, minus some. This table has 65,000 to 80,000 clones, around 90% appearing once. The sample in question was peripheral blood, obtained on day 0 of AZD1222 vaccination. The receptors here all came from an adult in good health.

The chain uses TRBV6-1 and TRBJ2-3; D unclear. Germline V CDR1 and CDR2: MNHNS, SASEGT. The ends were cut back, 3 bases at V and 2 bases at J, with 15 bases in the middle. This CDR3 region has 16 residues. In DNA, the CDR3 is TGTGCCAGCAGTGACGTGGCCAGCCAATTCACAGATACGCAGTATTTT. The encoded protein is CASSDVASQFTDTQYF.

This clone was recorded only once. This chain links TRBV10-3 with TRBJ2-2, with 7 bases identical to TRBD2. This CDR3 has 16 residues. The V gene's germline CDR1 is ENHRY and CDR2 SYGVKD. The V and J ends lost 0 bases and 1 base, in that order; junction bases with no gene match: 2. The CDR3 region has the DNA TGTGCCATCAGTGAGTCGCCTAGCGGGAACACCGGGGAGCTGTTTTTT. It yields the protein CAISESPSGNTGELFF.

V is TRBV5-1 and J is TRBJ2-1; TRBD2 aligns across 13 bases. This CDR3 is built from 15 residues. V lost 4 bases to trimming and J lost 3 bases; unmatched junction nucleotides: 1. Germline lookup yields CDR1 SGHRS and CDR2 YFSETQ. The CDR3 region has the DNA TGCGCCAGCAGCGGACTAGCGGGAGACTACAATGAGCAGTTCTTC. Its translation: CASSGLAGDYNEQFF.

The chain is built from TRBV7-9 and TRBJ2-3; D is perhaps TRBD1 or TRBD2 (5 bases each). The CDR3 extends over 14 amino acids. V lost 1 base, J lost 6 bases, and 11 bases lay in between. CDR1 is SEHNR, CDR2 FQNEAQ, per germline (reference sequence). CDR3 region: CASSLGRDLDTQYF. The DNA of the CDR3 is TGTGCCAGCAGCTTAGGTAGGGACCTGGATACGCAGTATTTT.

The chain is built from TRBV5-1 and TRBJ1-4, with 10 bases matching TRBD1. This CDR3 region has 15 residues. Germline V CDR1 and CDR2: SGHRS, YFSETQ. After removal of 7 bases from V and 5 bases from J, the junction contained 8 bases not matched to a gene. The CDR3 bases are TGCGCCAGCGGCGGGACAGGGGACCGGAATGAAAAACTGTTTTTT. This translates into CASGGTGDRNEKLFF.

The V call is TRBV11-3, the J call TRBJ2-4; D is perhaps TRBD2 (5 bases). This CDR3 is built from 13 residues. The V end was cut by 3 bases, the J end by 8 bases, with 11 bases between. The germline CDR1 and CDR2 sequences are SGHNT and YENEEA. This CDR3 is CASSFGIWDIQYF. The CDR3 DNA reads TGTGCCAGCAGCTTCGGGATTTGGGACATTCAGTACTTC.

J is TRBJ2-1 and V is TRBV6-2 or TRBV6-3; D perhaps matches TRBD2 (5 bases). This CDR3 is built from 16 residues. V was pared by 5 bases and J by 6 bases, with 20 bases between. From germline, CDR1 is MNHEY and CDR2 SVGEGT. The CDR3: CASSTTRRGSGNEQFF. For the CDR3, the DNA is TGTGCCAGCAGTACAACTAGACGCGGTAGTGGCAATGAGCAGTTCTTC.

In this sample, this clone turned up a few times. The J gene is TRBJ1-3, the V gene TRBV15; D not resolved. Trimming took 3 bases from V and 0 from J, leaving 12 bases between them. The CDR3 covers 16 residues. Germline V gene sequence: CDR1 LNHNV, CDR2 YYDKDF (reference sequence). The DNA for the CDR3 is TGTGCCACCAGCAGCCGGGAGCAACACTCTGGAAACACCATATATTTT. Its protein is CATSSREQHSGNTIYF.

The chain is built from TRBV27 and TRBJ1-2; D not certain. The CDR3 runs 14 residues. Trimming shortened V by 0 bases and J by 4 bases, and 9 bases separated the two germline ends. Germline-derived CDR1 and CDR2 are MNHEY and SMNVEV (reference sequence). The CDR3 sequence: CASSLSEVTYGYTF. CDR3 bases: TGTGCCAGCAGTTTATCGGAGGTTACCTATGGCTACACCTTC.

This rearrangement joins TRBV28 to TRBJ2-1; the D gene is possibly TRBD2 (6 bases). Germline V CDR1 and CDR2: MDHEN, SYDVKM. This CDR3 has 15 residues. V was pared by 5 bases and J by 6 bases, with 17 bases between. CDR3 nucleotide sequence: TGTGCCAGCAGTCCCCTCCCGCCGGAGGGCAATGAGCAGTTCTTC. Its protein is CASSPLPPEGNEQFF. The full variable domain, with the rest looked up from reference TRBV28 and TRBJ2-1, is DVKVTQSSRYLVKRTGEKVFLECVQDMDHENMFWYRQDPGLGLRLIYFSYDVKMKEKGDIPEGYSVSREKKERFSLILESASTNQTSMYLCASSPLPPEGNEQFFGPGTRLTVL.

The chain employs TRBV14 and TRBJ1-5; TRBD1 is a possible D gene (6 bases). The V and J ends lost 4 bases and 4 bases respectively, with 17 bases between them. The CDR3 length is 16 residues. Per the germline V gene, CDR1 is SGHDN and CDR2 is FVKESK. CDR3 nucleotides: TGTGCCAGCAGCCCCTATGAGACAGGTCGTAATCAGCCCCAGCATTTT. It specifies CASSPYETGRNQPQHF.

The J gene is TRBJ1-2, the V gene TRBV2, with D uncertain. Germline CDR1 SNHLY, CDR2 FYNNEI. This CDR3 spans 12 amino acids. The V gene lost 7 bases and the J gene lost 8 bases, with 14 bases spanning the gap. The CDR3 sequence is CASKADLGGYTF. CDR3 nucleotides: TGTGCCAGCAAGGCCGACCTCGGAGGCTACACCTTC.